Below, 11 T cell receptor beta chains from the same sample are listed, as sequenced in a study of memory CD4+ T cells and cytomegalovirus serostatus. Single viable CD3+CD4+CD8-CD45RO+ cells were sorted as the memory CD4+ T cells. TCRdb's copy holds only in-frame clones and misses some; the assay was immunoSEQ multiplex PCR. The profile shows some 46,000 clones, about three quarters of them singletons. Source material: memory CD4+ T cells from blood. Every receptor here comes from an adult in good health and CMV-seronegative.

This clone appeared a few times. This chain links TRBV10-3 with TRBJ2-7; TRBD2 matches 13 bases. V lost 6 bases, J lost 2 bases, and 7 bases stayed unmatched. Germline V lookup: CDR1 ENHRY, CDR2 SYGVKD. The CDR3 totals 16 residues. The CDR3 DNA follows: TGTGCCATCAGCCTAGGACTAGCGGGGGAGACCTACGAGCAGTACTTC. It specifies CAISLGLAGETYEQYF.

This clone has only a few counts. The chain has TRBV29-1 and TRBJ1-4, with TRBD1 matching 7 bases. The germline gives CDR1 SQVTM, CDR2 ANQGSEA. This CDR3 has 12 amino acids. The trim removed 4 bases at V and 11 bases at J, leaving 7 bases unmatched. The CDR3 DNA follows: TGCAGCGTTGCAGGGGGGGTTGGGAAACTGTTTTTT. This encodes CSVAGGVGKLFF.

The chain employs TRBV6-5 and TRBJ2-3, with 9 nucleotides matching TRBD1. CDR1 is MNHEY, CDR2 SVGAGI, per germline. This CDR3 comprises 11 residues. J was trimmed by 10 bases and V by 6 bases; bases with no gene match: 2. CDR3 sequence: CASRQGASQYF. In DNA form, the CDR3 reads TGTGCCAGCAGACAGGGGGCGTCGCAGTATTTT.

This clone was seen just once. The CDR3 sequence: CASSRRAGGDTGELFF. Here the CDR3 DNA reads TGCGCCAGCAGCCGTCGGGCAGGGGGGGACACCGGGGAGCTGTTTTTT. The chain combines TRBV4-3 with TRBJ2-2; D might be TRBD1 or TRBD2, each matching 7 bases. V lost 4 bases and J lost 3, with 15 bases in between. The CDR3 extends over 16 amino acids. The germline V gene encodes CDR1 LGHNA and CDR2 YSLEER.

In this sample, this clone turned up a few times. The V gene is TRBV10-3, the J gene TRBJ2-1; 8 bases are a match to TRBD1. Germline CDR1 and CDR2: ENHRY and SYGVKD. The CDR3 totals 14 residues. V dropped 2 bases and J dropped 6; count of bases not matched to a gene: 3. Written as DNA, the CDR3 is TGTGCCATCAGTGAGCAGGACAGGGCCAATGAGCAGTTCTTC. Residues: CAISEQDRANEQFF.

The rearrangement joins TRBV14 to TRBJ2-7; D not resolved. Germline V lookup: CDR1 SGHDN, CDR2 FVKESK. Between the trimmed V and J ends, which lost 0 bases and 0 bases, there was a span of 9 bases. The CDR3 is 15 amino acids. CDR3 in amino acids: CASSQDPLFSYEQYF. CDR3 nucleotide sequence: TGTGCCAGCAGCCAAGATCCCCTCTTCTCCTACGAGCAGTACTTC.

The chain employs TRBV6-1 and TRBJ1-2, with D tentatively TRBD1 (5 bases). V was clipped by 1 base and J by 4 bases, with 13 bases between them. The CDR3 runs 15 residues. CDR1 is MNHNS, CDR2 SASEGT, per germline. The CDR3 protein is CASSEVWGSSYGYTF. The CDR3 DNA reads as TGTGCCAGCAGTGAAGTGTGGGGGTCCTCCTATGGCTACACCTTC.

The chain carries TRBV5-1 and TRBJ2-2; D possibly corresponds to TRBD1 (5 bases). Trimming removed 2 bases at V and 7 bases at J, with 12 bases between. Germline CDR1 reads SGHRS; CDR2 reads YFSETQ. CDR3 size: 14 residues. The CDR3 DNA is TGCGCCAGCAGCTTCAAGGGGCAGGGCGGGGAGCTGTTTTTT. Encoded protein: CASSFKGQGGELFF.

V usage is TRBV5-8 and J usage is TRBJ1-2, with 8 bases lining up with TRBD1. Unmatched junction bases numbered 5, after V lost 4 bases and J lost 6 bases. Germline V lookup: CDR1 SGHTS, CDR2 YDEGEE. The CDR3 sequence is 13 residues long. In nucleotides, the CDR3 is TGTGCCAGCAGCGCCGGACAGGGAGATGGCTACACCTTC. This codes for CASSAGQGDGYTF.

This chain links TRBV4-3 with TRBJ2-6, with TRBD2 matching over 7 bases. The CDR3 spans 16 residues. With 5 bases clipped from V and 0 bases from J, the junction kept 4 bases outside the gene matches. The germline V gene encodes CDR1 LGHNA and CDR2 YSLEER. CDR3 amino acids: CASSNGGISGANVLTF. CDR3 DNA sequence: TGCGCCAGCAGCAACGGGGGGATCTCTGGGGCCAACGTCCTGACTTTC.

V gene TRBV6-4 combines with J gene TRBJ1-5; D is unresolved. Germline-derived CDR1 and CDR2 are MRHNA and SNTAGT. Trimming stripped 0 bases from V and 1 base from J, with 10 bases between. The CDR3 is 16 residues long. DNA of the CDR3: TGTGCCAGCAGTGACTCGATAACAGCAAGCAATCAGCCCCAGCATTTT. The encoded protein is CASSDSITASNQPQHF.